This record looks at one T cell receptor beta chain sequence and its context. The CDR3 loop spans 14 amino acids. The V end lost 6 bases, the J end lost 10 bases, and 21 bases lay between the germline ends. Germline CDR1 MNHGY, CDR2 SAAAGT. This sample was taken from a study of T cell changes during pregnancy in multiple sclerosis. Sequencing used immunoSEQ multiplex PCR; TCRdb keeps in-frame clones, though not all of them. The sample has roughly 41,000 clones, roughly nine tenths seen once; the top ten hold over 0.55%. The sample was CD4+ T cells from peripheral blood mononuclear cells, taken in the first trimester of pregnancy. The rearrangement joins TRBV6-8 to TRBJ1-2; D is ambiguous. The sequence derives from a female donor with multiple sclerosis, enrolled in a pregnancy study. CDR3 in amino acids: CASREGLPRRDYTF. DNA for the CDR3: TGTGCCAGCAGAGAAGGACTCCCCCGGCGGGACTACACCTTC.